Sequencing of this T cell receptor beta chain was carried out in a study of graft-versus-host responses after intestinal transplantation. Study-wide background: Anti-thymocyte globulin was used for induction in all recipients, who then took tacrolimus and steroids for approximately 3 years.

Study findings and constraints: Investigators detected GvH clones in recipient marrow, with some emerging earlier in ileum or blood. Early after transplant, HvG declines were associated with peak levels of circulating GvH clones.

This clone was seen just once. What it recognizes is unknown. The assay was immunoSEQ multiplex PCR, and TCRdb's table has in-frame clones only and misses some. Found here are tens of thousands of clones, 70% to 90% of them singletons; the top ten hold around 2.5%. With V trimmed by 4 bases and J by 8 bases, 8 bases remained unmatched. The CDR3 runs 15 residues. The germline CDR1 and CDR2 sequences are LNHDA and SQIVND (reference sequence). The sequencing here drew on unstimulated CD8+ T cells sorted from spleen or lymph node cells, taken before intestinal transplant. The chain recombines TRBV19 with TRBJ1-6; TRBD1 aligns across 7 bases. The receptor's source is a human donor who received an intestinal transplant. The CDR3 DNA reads TGTGCCAGTAGTACACCAGGGGGGTCGGATTCACCCCTCCACTTT. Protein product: CASSTPGGSDSPLHF.